These T cell receptor beta chains were read from a single sample in a study of blood T cells in healthy people across ages. TCRdb reprocessed the 5' RACE reads with MiXCR, giving one entry per CDR3 protein. The sample yields approximately 2,000,000 distinct CDR3 sequences, roughly 43% seen once. The sample was blood. Every receptor here comes from a human donor in good health. Each CDR3 is given with its conserved first and last residue. A D gene is named only where the DNA matches it firmly. Only some rows state a clone size, as once, few, many or a class for expanded clones.

j_call d_call clone_size v_call cdr3_aa cdr3_nt
TRBJ2-1 . . TRBV20-1 CSARDWRSQGGNEQFF TGCAGTGCTAGAGATTGGCGGTCTCAAGGGGGGAATGAGCAGTTCTTC
TRBJ2-7 . . TRBV6-6 CASSQKTSYEQYF TGTGCCAGCAGTCAGAAGACCTCCTACGAGCAGTACTTC
TRBJ1-1 . . TRBV29-1 CSVQGEAFF TGCAGCGTCCAGGGGGAAGCTTTCTTT
TRBJ2-1 . . TRBV18 CASSYGTRIHNEQFF TGTGCCAGTTCATACGGGACCCGTATACACAATGAGCAGTTCTTC
TRBJ2-5 TRBD1 . TRBV29-1 CSAKRVGQGNQETQYF TGCAGCGCCAAGAGAGTCGGACAGGGGAACCAAGAGACCCAGTACTTC
TRBJ2-3 . few TRBV20-1 CSAPLPDTQYF TGCAGTGCTCCCTTACCAGATACGCAGTATTTT
TRBJ1-6 . . TRBV6-5 CASSYSRGSPLHF TGTGCCAGCAGTTACTCTAGAGGTTCACCCCTCCACTTT
TRBJ1-2 . . TRBV7-2 CASSFYRRHNVYGYTF TGTGCCAGCAGCTTTTATCGACGCCACAACGTCTATGGCTACACCTTC
TRBJ2-1 TRBD1 . TRBV12-3/TRBV12-4 CASSSDRPWQFF TGTGCCAGCAGTTCGGACAGGCCCTGGCAGTTCTTC
TRBJ2-5 TRBD1 . TRBV7-2 CASSLDGVGTEETQYF TGTGCCAGCAGCTTAGACGGTGTTGGGACAGAAGAGACCCAGTACTTC
TRBJ1-6 . . TRBV28 CASSWVSYNSPLHF TGTGCCAGCAGTTGGGTCTCCTATAATTCACCCCTCCACTTT
TRBJ2-7 . . TRBV29-1 CSVVRGRVHERYF TGCAGCGTTGTACGGGGGCGAGTGCACGAGCGGTACTTC
TRBJ1-6 . . TRBV5-1 CASSLGARSPLHF TGCGCCAGCAGCTTGGGGGCTAGGTCACCCCTCCACTTT
TRBJ1-2 . . TRBV20-1 CSANPERRVGDGYTF TGCAGTGCTAACCCTGAGAGGAGGGTGGGGGATGGCTACACCTTC
TRBJ2-3 . . TRBV20-1 CSAAGQNVADTQYF TGCAGTGCCGCGGGACAGAATGTCGCAGATACGCAGTATTTT
TRBJ2-7 . . TRBV4-1 CASSHGDIWGSSYEQYF TGCGCCAGCAGCCACGGAGATATTTGGGGTTCCTCCTACGAGCAGTACTTC
TRBJ2-3 TRBD2 few TRBV3-1 CASSQESGSGTDGKQYF TGTGCCAGCAGCCAGGAAAGCGGGAGTGGGACCGACGGAAAGCAGTATTTT
TRBJ2-7 . few TRBV3-1 CASSKQGTPSYEQYF TGTGCCAGCAGTAAACAAGGGACCCCCTCCTACGAGCAGTACTTC
TRBJ2-1 . few TRBV20-1 CSAGLYNEQFF TGCAGTGCTGGACTGTACAATGAGCAGTTCTTC
TRBJ1-1 TRBD1 few TRBV7-2 CASSIRQGVTRTEAFF TGTGCCAGCAGCATCAGACAGGGGGTAACGAGGACTGAAGCTTTCTTT
TRBJ2-3 TRBD2 . TRBV7-9 CASSPGTSGPPSTDTQYF TGTGCCAGCAGCCCCGGGACTAGCGGACCTCCTAGCACAGATACGCAGTATTTT
TRBJ2-1 . . TRBV6-2/TRBV6-3 CASSGTWVGYLFF TGTGCCAGCAGTGGTACCTGGGTAGGATACTTGTTCTTC
TRBJ2-5 . few TRBV29-1 CSVVPGAQYF TGCAGCGTTGTTCCGGGGGCCCAGTACTTC
TRBJ2-7 . . TRBV5-6 CASSGKNRDNEQYF TGTGCCAGCAGCGGGAAGAACAGGGATAACGAGCAGTACTTC
TRBJ1-2 . . TRBV7-9 CASSAGYRDYGYTF TGTGCCAGCAGCGCGGGATACAGGGACTATGGCTACACCTTC
TRBJ2-7 . . TRBV28 CASSLSLVVFYEQYF TGTGCCAGCAGTTTATCACTAGTCGTCTTCTACGAGCAGTACTTC
TRBJ2-7 . few TRBV20-1 CSARGLRWHGSYEQYF TGCAGTGCTAGAGGCCTGCGTTGGCACGGGTCATACGAGCAGTACTTC
TRBJ2-1 . . TRBV6-6 CASSYSTGREYYNEQFF TGTGCCAGCAGTTACTCAACTGGCAGGGAGTACTACAATGAGCAGTTCTTC
TRBJ2-7 TRBD1 many TRBV5-5 CASSLIGTGSYEQYF TGTGCCAGCAGCTTGATCGGGACAGGATCCTACGAGCAGTACTTC
TRBJ2-7 . . TRBV7-9 CASSLARQGKEQYF TGTGCCAGCAGCTTAGCACGCCAGGGGAAGGAGCAGTACTTC
TRBJ2-5 . many TRBV7-2 CASSLNGREETQYF TGTGCCAGCAGCTTAAATGGCAGAGAAGAGACCCAGTACTTC
TRBJ2-3 . . TRBV5-6 CASQPIGGANSPDTQYF TGTGCCAGTCAGCCAATCGGCGGGGCGAACTCTCCGGATACGCAGTATTTT
TRBJ2-2 TRBD1 . TRBV20-1 CSARALAGRQGNTGELFF TGCAGTGCTAGAGCGCTAGCAGGGAGACAGGGGAACACCGGGGAGCTGTTTTTT
TRBJ2-4 . . TRBV7-9 CASSGAKNIRYF TGTGCCAGCAGCGGAGCCAAAAACATTCGGTACTTC
TRBJ2-3 . . TRBV4-3 CASSQETGGSSSHTQYF TGCGCCAGCAGCCAAGAGACCGGCGGGTCCTCTTCGCATACGCAGTATTTT
TRBJ2-3 TRBD1 few TRBV10-3 CAINQGANTDTQYF TGTGCCATCAACCAGGGGGCTAACACAGATACGCAGTATTTT
TRBJ1-2 TRBD1 . TRBV5-1 CASSSQGVANYGYTF TGCGCCAGCAGCAGCCAGGGGGTAGCTAACTATGGCTACACCTTC
TRBJ2-4 . . TRBV4-3 CASSLHKYYEQYF TGCGCCAGCAGCCTTCACAAGTACTATGAGCAGTACTTC
TRBJ2-1 . few TRBV11-1 CASSARTTSSYNEQFF TGTGCCAGCAGCGCACGGACTACCAGCTCCTACAATGAGCAGTTCTTC
TRBJ2-7 TRBD1 . TRBV12-3/TRBV12-4 CASSHGQGSYNEQYF TGTGCCAGCAGCCACGGACAGGGGTCCTACAATGAGCAGTACTTC
TRBJ2-1 . few TRBV9 CASSVGVIRTYNEQFF TGTGCCAGCAGCGTAGGGGTGATTAGGACCTACAATGAGCAGTTCTTC
TRBJ1-2 . few TRBV27 CASSPTTGLGGYTF TGTGCCAGCAGTCCGACGACCGGTTTGGGCGGCTACACCTTC
TRBJ2-1 TRBD2 . TRBV13 CASSFEGGGAYEQFF TGTGCCAGCAGCTTTGAGGGCGGGGGGGCATATGAGCAGTTCTTC
TRBJ2-2 TRBD2 . TRBV7-8 CASSKGTSGGLNTGERFF TGTGCCAGCAGCAAGGGGACTAGCGGGGGCCTGAACACCGGGGAGCGGTTTTTT
TRBJ2-6 . . TRBV5-1 CASSLYGFRSGANVLTF TGCGCCAGCAGCTTGTACGGGTTTAGATCTGGGGCCAACGTCCTGACTTTC
TRBJ2-7 . . TRBV7-2 CASSFRVANEQYF TGTGCCAGCAGCTTTAGGGTCGCAAACGAGCAGTACTTC
TRBJ2-5 TRBD2 few TRBV29-1 CSVEASGGWETQYF TGCAGCGTTGAGGCTAGCGGGGGCTGGGAGACCCAGTACTTC